Following are 22 T cell receptor beta chains from one sample sequenced in a study of blood T cell repertoires in COVID-19. TCRdb keeps only in-frame clones here, not all; method: immunoSEQ multiplex PCR. The sample yields 99,000 or so clones, 87% seen once. Sequencing used peripheral blood. These receptors originate from a man aged 45-60 years with acute or convalescent COVID-19.

This clone was seen a few times. J is TRBJ1-4 and V is TRBV3-1 (or the pseudogene TRBV3-2); tentative D call: TRBD1 (5 bases). The V end was cut by 3 bases, the J end by 4 bases, with 9 bases between. CDR1 is LGHDT and CDR2 is YNNKEL in the germline V gene (reference sequence). CDR3 length equals 14 residues. For the CDR3, the DNA is TGTGCCAGCAGCCAGAAAAGGGGTAATGAAAAACTGTTTTTT. It encodes CASSQKRGNEKLFF.

This chain connects TRBV2 to TRBJ2-3; TRBD2 might be the D (5 bases). The CDR3 loop spans 15 amino acids. The V end lost 8 bases, the J end lost 0 bases, and 15 bases lay between the germline ends. Germline V lookup: CDR1 SNHLY, CDR2 FYNNEI. CDR3 DNA: TGTGCCAGCGAGTCGGGGAAGATGAGCACAGATACGCAGTATTTT. Encoded protein: CASESGKMSTDTQYF.

The gene calls are TRBV28 and TRBJ2-7; 13 positions agree with TRBD2. V dropped 5 bases and J dropped 2; count of bases not matched to a gene: 6. The germline gives CDR1 MDHEN, CDR2 SYDVKM. CDR3 size: 16 residues. The CDR3 spells CASSRTSGGRPYEQYF. The CDR3 DNA reads as TGTGCCAGCAGTCGGACTAGCGGGGGTCGGCCCTACGAGCAGTACTTC.

The J gene is TRBJ2-7, the V gene TRBV5-1; 12 bases map to TRBD2. The CDR3 contains 17 residues. Germline assignment: CDR1 SGHRS and CDR2 YFSETQ. V gave up 0 bases and J gave up 7 bases; unmatched junction bases: 11. The CDR3 reads CASSLEIAASGRGEQYF. CDR3 coding DNA: TGCGCCAGCAGCTTGGAAATCGCGGCTAGCGGGAGGGGGGAGCAGTACTTC.

DNA for the CDR3: TGTGCCAGTAGTCCACACAGGTTTCCTAACACTGAAGCTTTCTTT. Translated, it gives CASSPHRFPNTEAFF. This rearrangement joins TRBV19 to TRBJ1-1, with D possibly TRBD1 on 5 matching bases. V was cut by 5 bases and J by 2 bases, with 15 bases left in between. This CDR3 comprises 15 residues. Germline-derived CDR1 and CDR2 are LNHDA and SQIVND (reference sequence).

The DNA of the CDR3 is TGTGCCAGCTCACCACCGGCGCAGGGGAGGGTCCAGCAGTACTTC. Residues: CASSPPAQGRVQQYF. The gene calls are TRBV18 and TRBJ2-7; the D gene is possibly TRBD2 (7 bases). Germline V lookup: CDR1 KGHSH, CDR2 LQKENI. This CDR3 comprises 15 residues. Trimming removed 0 bases at V and 8 bases at J, with 17 bases between.

CDR3 amino acids: CAWSLGQGFTYGYTF. In DNA, the CDR3 is TGTGCCTGGAGCCTGGGACAGGGTTTTACCTATGGCTACACCTTC. J is TRBJ1-2 and V is TRBV30, with 9 bases lining up with TRBD1. V was clipped by 3 bases and J by 4 bases; unmatched bases: 9. In germline, CDR1 is GTSNPN, CDR2 SVGIG (reference sequence). The CDR3 runs to 15 residues. Full variable domain (outside the CDR3, taken from reference TRBV30 and TRBJ1-2): SQTIHQWPATLVQPVGSPLSLECTVEGTSNPNLYWYRQAAGRGLQLLFYSVGIGQISSEVPQNLSASRPQDRQFILSSKKLLLSDSGFYLCAWSLGQGFTYGYTFGSGTRLTVV.

The J gene is TRBJ2-3, the V gene TRBV4-1; TRBD2 matches at 9 bases. V trimming: 7 bases; J trimming: 5 bases; junction bases outside the gene matches: 10. From germline, CDR1 is MGHRA and CDR2 YSYEKL. This CDR3 is built from 15 residues. The CDR3 DNA reads as TGCGCCAGCACTCCTGGCGGGAGGGTGTTAGATACGCAGTATTTT. Its translation is CASTPGGRVLDTQYF.

The rearrangement uses TRBV11-2 and TRBJ2-3, with 9 bases that match TRBD2. The CDR3 is made up of 16 amino acids. The trim removed 3 bases at V and 0 bases at J, leaving 4 bases unmatched. Germline values: CDR1 SGHAT, CDR2 FQNNGV. CDR3 in DNA: TGTGCCAGCAGCTTTGTAGCGGGAGCCAGCACAGATACGCAGTATTTT. Protein product: CASSFVAGASTDTQYF. The full variable domain, with the rest looked up from reference TRBV11-2 and TRBJ2-3, is EAGVAQSPRYKIIEKRQSVAFWCNPISGHATLYWYQQILGQGPKLLIQFQNNGVVDDSQLPKDRFSAERLKGVDSTLKIQPAKLEDSAVYLCASSFVAGASTDTQYFGPGTRLTVL.

V and J are TRBV28 and TRBJ2-7; TRBD1 matches 7 bases. CDR1 and CDR2 from the germline V gene are MDHEN and SYDVKM. The CDR3 loop spans 16 amino acids. The trim removed 8 bases at V and 1 base at J, leaving 14 bases unmatched. The DNA of the CDR3 is TGTGCCAGCCCCCCTAGGACCGGGACAGAATCCTACGAGCAGTACTTC. Translated, it gives CASPPRTGTESYEQYF.

This chain joins TRBV18 and TRBJ1-2; 8 bases are shared with TRBD1. The CDR3 is 15 amino acids. Germline CDR1 KGHSH, CDR2 LQKENI. J gave up 6 bases and V 3 bases, and 9 bases lay outside the gene matches. CDR3 protein: CASSPGQGGRDGYTF. The CDR3, as DNA: TGTGCCAGCTCACCCGGACAGGGTGGTAGGGATGGCTACACCTTC.

V and J are TRBV27 and TRBJ1-5; TRBD1 matches 9 bases. Trimming took 5 bases from V and 6 from J; bases not matched to a gene: 5. The CDR3 length is 14 residues. Germline values: CDR1 MNHEY, CDR2 SMNVEV (reference sequence). The CDR3 DNA follows: TGTGCCAGCAGTCTCCGGGACAGGGCTCAGCCCCAGCATTTT. Its protein is CASSLRDRAQPQHF.

The genes are TRBV23-1 and TRBJ1-3; TRBD1 matches at 10 bases. TRBV23-1 is known as an ORF, though its function is uncertain. The CDR3 covers 16 residues. Germline trimming cut 3 bases from V and 4 bases from J; bases unmatched to any gene: 6. The CDR3 region has the DNA TGCGCCAGCAGTCACTTCGGACAGGGGGAGGGAAACACCATATATTTT. Translated, it gives CASSHFGQGEGNTIYF.

This clone was seen repeatedly, ten times or more. The rearrangement uses TRBV25-1 and TRBJ2-3, with 7 positions matching TRBD2. This CDR3 is 13 amino acids long. CDR1 is MGHDK, CDR2 SYGVNS, per germline. Trimming cost V 5 bases and J 7 bases; bases outside gene matches: 6. CDR3 in DNA: TGTGCCAGCAGTAGTCAAGCGGGAAATACGCAGTATTTT. This encodes CASSSQAGNTQYF. Together with reference TRBV25-1 and TRBJ2-3, the CDR3 gives the full variable domain: EADIYQTPRYLVIGTGKKITLECSQTMGHDKMYWYQQDPGMELHLIHYSYGVNSTEKGDLSSESTVSRIRTEHFPLTLESARPSHTSQYLCASSSQAGNTQYFGPGTRLTVL.

The chain carries TRBV18 and TRBJ2-7; D uncertain. Germline CDR1 and CDR2: KGHSH and LQKENI. The CDR3 has 14 residues. V lost 0 bases and J lost 0, with 6 bases in between. In DNA form, the CDR3 reads TGTGCCAGCTCACCACCGGTCAGCTCCTACGAGCAGTACTTC. Translating it yields CASSPPVSSYEQYF. The full variable domain, with the rest looked up from reference TRBV18 and TRBJ2-7, is NAGVMQNPRHLVRRRGQEARLRCSPMKGHSHVYWYRQLPEEGLKFMVYLQKENIIDESGMPKERFSAEFPKEGPSILRIQQVVRGDSAAYFCASSPPVSSYEQYFGPGTRLTVT.

This chain joins TRBV4-1 and TRBJ1-5; D is undetermined. From germline, CDR1 is MGHRA and CDR2 YSYEKL. The V end lost 3 bases, the J end lost 8 bases, and 20 bases lay between the germline ends. The CDR3 totals 16 residues. CDR3 sequence: CASSHGLRAEKKPQHF. In DNA, the CDR3 is TGCGCCAGCAGCCATGGACTTAGGGCAGAGAAAAAGCCCCAGCATTTT.

V gene TRBV27 combines with J gene TRBJ2-2; 7 positions match TRBD1. Germline V CDR1 and CDR2: MNHEY, SMNVEV (reference sequence). Trimming took 6 bases from V and 4 from J; bases not matched to a gene: 2. CDR3 length equals 13 residues. CDR3 residues: CASRQGSTGELFF. Here the CDR3 DNA reads TGTGCCAGCAGACAGGGGTCCACCGGGGAGCTGTTTTTT.

V is TRBV2 and J is TRBJ1-5; a weak D match, TRBD1 (6 bases). Germline CDR1 reads SNHLY; CDR2 reads FYNNEI. V was pared by 0 bases and J by 7 bases, with 10 bases between. The CDR3 spans 14 residues. The CDR3 bases are TGTGCCAGCAGTGAAGCATCCAGGGGCCAGCCCCAGCATTTT. It codes for CASSEASRGQPQHF.

The chain is built from TRBV5-6 and TRBJ1-3, with a possible D match to TRBD1 (6 bases). The germline gives CDR1 SGHDT, CDR2 YYEEEE. CDR3 length: 14 amino acids. V was trimmed by 2 bases and J by 8 bases, leaving 14 bases between them. In nucleotides, the CDR3 is TGTGCCAGCAGCTTTACAGGGCTGGGGGACACCATATATTTT. It specifies CASSFTGLGDTIYF.

The V and J genes are TRBV28 and TRBJ2-4, with D perhaps matching TRBD1 (5 bases). CDR3 size: 17 residues. V lost 6 bases and J 2 bases, leaving 20 bases between the germline ends. The germline gives CDR1 MDHEN, CDR2 SYDVKM. CDR3 residues: CASSSSDNPGSKNIQYF. The CDR3 DNA reads TGTGCCAGCAGCTCGTCGGACAATCCCGGGTCCAAAAACATTCAGTACTTC.

J is TRBJ1-2 and V is TRBV25-1; D is uncertain. The germline gives CDR1 MGHDK, CDR2 SYGVNS. The CDR3 length is 14 residues. Trimming removed 2 bases from V and 7 bases from J, with 14 bases in between. For the CDR3, the DNA is TGTGCCAGCAGTGAAGAAAGAGGGATCCGTGGCTACACCTTC. It codes for CASSEERGIRGYTF.

The rearrangement joins TRBV19 to TRBJ1-2; TRBD1 is a possible D gene (5 bases). V was clipped by 5 bases and J by 5 bases, with 18 bases between them. From germline, CDR1 is LNHDA and CDR2 SQIVND (reference sequence). The CDR3 covers 15 residues. Here the CDR3 reads CASSPPGYSLYGYTF. The CDR3 coding sequence is TGTGCCAGTAGTCCACCAGGGTACAGCTTATATGGCTACACCTTC.